The T cell receptor beta chain described here comes from a study of glioma-infiltrating T cells after dendritic cell vaccination. Study context: Samples are from glioblastoma patients in Phase I and II dendritic cell vaccine trials. Treatment, given 2003 to 2012, was autologous tumor lysate-pulsed dendritic cell vaccination.

Germline V gene lookup returns CDR1 SGHTA and CDR2 FQGNSA. The V gene lost 1 base and the J gene lost 10 bases, with 14 bases spanning the gap. The CDR3 spans 14 residues. In this sample, this clone turned up once. Up to 2 ug genomic DNA was used for TCRB CDR3 amplification. The data were produced by immunoSEQ multiplex PCR, yet TCRdb's version contains in-frame clones alone and is incomplete. The table records approximately 180 clones, 70% to 90% of them present only once. Tumor tissue had over 20% tumor content by H&E staining. The source of this sequence is a human donor with glioblastoma. V is TRBV7-2 and J is TRBJ2-1; D may be TRBD2 (6 bases). Sequenced material: tumor tissue, taken before dendritic cell vaccination. The CDR3 coding sequence is TGTGCCAGCAGCTTAGTTTTGGGGGGAAAGGAGCAGTTCTTC. Translation gives CASSLVLGGKEQFF. Looking up the rest from reference TRBV7-2 and TRBJ2-1 gives the full variable domain: GAGVSQSPSNKVTEKGKDVELRCDPISGHTALYWYRQSLGQGLEFLIYFQGNSAPDKSGLPSDRFSAERTGGSVSTLTIQRTQQEDSAVYLCASSLVLGGKEQFFGPGTRLTVL.